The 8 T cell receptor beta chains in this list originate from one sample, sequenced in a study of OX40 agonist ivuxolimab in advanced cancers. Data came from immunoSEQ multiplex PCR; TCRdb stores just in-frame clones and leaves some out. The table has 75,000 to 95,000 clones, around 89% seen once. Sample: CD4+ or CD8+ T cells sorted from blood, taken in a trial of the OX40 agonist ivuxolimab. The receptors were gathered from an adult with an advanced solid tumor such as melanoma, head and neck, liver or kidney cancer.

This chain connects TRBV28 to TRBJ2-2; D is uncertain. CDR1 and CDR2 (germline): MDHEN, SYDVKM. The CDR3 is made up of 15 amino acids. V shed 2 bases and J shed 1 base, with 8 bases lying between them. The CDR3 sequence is CASSLLRQNTGELFF. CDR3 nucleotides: TGTGCCAGCAGTTTACTCCGCCAGAACACCGGGGAGCTGTTTTTT.

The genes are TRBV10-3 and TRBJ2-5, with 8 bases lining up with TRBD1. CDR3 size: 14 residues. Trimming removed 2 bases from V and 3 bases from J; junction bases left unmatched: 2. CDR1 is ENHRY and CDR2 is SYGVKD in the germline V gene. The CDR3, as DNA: TGTGCCATCAGTGAGCGGACAGGGAAAGAGACCCAGTACTTC. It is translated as CAISERTGKETQYF.

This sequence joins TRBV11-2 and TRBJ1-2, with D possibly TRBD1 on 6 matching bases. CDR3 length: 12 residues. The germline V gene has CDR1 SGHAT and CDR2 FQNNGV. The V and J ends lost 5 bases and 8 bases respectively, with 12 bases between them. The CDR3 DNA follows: TGTGCCAGCAGCAGAACAGGGTTCGGCTACACCTTC. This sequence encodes CASSRTGFGYTF.

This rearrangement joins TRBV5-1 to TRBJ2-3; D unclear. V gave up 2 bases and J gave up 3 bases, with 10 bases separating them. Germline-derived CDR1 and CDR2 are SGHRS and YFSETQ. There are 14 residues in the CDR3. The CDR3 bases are TGCGCCAGCAGCTTCGGGCAGAATACAGATACGCAGTATTTT. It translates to CASSFGQNTDTQYF.

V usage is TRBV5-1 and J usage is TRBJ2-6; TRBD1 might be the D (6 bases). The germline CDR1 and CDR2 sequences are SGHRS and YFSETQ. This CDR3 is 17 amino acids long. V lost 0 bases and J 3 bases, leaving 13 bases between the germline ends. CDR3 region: CASSLAPGALGANVLTF. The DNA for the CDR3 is TGCGCCAGCAGCTTGGCCCCAGGGGCGCTTGGGGCCAACGTCCTGACTTTC.

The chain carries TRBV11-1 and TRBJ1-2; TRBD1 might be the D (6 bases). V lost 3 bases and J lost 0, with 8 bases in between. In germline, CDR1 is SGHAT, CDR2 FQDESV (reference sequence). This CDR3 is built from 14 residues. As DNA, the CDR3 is TGTGCCAGCAGCTTGTCAGGGGCTAACTATGGCTACACCTTC. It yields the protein CASSLSGANYGYTF.

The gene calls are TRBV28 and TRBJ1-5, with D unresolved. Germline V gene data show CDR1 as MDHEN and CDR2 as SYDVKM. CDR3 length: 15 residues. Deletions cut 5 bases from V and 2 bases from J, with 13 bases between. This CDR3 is CASSTDGIGNQPQHF. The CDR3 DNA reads TGTGCCAGCAGTACCGACGGAATCGGCAATCAGCCCCAGCATTTT. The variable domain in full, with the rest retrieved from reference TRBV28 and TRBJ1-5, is DVKVTQSSRYLVKRTGEKVFLECVQDMDHENMFWYRQDPGLGLRLIYFSYDVKMKEKGDIPEGYSVSREKKERFSLILESASTNQTSMYLCASSTDGIGNQPQHFGDGTRLSIL.

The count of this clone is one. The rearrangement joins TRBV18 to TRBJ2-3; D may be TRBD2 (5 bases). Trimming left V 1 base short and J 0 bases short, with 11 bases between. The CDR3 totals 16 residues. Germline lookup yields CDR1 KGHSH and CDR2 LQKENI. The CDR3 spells CASSPLIRGSTDTQYF. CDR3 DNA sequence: TGTGCCAGCTCACCACTTATTCGGGGTAGCACAGATACGCAGTATTTT.